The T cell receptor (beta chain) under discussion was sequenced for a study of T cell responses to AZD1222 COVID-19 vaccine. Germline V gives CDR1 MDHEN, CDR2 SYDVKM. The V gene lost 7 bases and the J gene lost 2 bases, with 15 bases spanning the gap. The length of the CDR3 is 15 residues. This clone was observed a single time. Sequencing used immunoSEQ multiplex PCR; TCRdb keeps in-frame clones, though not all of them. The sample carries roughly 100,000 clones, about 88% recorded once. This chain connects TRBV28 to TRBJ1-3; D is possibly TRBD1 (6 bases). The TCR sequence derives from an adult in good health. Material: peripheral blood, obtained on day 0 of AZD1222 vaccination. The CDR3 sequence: CASNPDGGPGNTIYF. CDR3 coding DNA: TGTGCCAGCAACCCCGATGGGGGCCCTGGAAACACCATATATTTT.